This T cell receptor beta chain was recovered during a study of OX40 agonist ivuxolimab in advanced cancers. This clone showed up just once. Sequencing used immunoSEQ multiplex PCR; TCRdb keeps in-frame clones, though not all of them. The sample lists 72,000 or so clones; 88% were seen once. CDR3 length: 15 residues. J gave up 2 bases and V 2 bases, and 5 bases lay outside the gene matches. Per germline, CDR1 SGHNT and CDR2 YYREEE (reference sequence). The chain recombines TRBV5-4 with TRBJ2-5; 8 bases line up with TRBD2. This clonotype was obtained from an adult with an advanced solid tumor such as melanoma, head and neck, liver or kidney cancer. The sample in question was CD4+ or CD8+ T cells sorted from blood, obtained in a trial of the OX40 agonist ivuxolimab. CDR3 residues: CASSLGTSGQETQYF. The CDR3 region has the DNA TGTGCCAGCAGCTTAGGAACTAGCGGACAAGAGACCCAGTACTTC.